This entry lists 27 T cell receptor beta chains sequenced from one sample in a study of T cells in Graves' hyperthyroidism and ophthalmopathy. Amplification yielded TCR beta CDR3 regions, with RNA transcripts as the source. RT-PCR in the first round (using the HTBI primer set) targeted the TCR CDR3. TCRdb called the multiplex PCR reads again in MiXCR, with one record for every CDR3 protein. Of about 160,000 distinct CDR3 sequences in the sample, about a tenth were seen once. Material: blood. The receptors were sampled from a young woman with Graves' hyperthyroidism that later progressed to Graves' ophthalmopathy.

Points on this clonotype: The junction departs from germline at one end; a sequencing error may be responsible. The genes are TRBV3-1 and TRBJ2-3; 7 nucleotides line up with TRBD1. The CDR3 runs 11 residues. Germline CDR1 reads LGHDT; CDR2 reads YNNKEL (reference sequence). The CDR3 loop is CATTHRGTQYF. CDR3 DNA sequence: TGCGCCACCACCCACAGGGGTACGCAGTATTTT.

In this sample, this clonotype turned up many times. The genes are TRBV6-1 and TRBJ1-2; 9 bases are a match to TRBD1. Per the germline V gene, CDR1 is MNHNS and CDR2 is SASEGT. The CDR3 runs to 13 residues. V lost 6 bases and J lost 9; bases outside the gene matches: 8. In DNA form, the CDR3 reads TGTGCCAGCAGAACCAGTGACAGGGGGAGCTACACCTTC. Residues: CASRTSDRGSYTF.

This clonotype was seen a few times. This rearrangement joins TRBV9 to TRBJ2-5; TRBD1 might be the D (5 bases). The CDR3 covers 14 residues. Trimming pared 0 bases from V and 5 bases from J, leaving 11 bases between. The germline V gene has CDR1 SGDLS and CDR2 YYNGEE. The CDR3 sequence is CASSVGQLGETQYF. CDR3 DNA: TGTGCCAGCAGCGTAGGACAGCTGGGGGAGACCCAGTACTTC.

This clonotype was observed a few times. The J gene is TRBJ1-2, the V gene TRBV29-1; D may be TRBD1 (5 bases). The germline CDR1 and CDR2 sequences are SQVTM and ANQGSEA. This CDR3 spans 13 amino acids. Trimming stripped 0 bases from V and 8 bases from J, with 13 bases between. In nucleotides, the CDR3 is TGCAGCGTTGAAGATTGGGGCGGCTCAGGCTACACCTTC. It specifies CSVEDWGGSGYTF.

This clonotype was detected ten times or more. This sequence joins TRBV6-2 or TRBV6-3 and TRBJ1-5, with D hard to call. CDR1 MNHEY and CDR2 SVGEGT come from the germline V gene. The CDR3 loop spans 15 amino acids. V lost 5 bases to trimming and J lost 1 base, with 12 bases between them. CDR3 residues: CASSKRTVSNQPQHF. DNA for the CDR3: TGTGCCAGCAGTAAACGGACGGTCAGCAATCAGCCCCAGCATTTT.

There are many counts of this clonotype. This rearrangement joins TRBV20-1 to TRBJ2-3, with 9 positions matching TRBD2. This CDR3 region has 16 residues. Germline V gene sequence: CDR1 DFQATT, CDR2 SNEGSKA (reference sequence). Losses at the gene ends were 3 bases for V and 1 base for J; bases not matched to a gene: 8. The CDR3 reads CSASARSGGGTDTQYF. The CDR3 DNA reads TGCAGTGCTAGTGCCCGTAGCGGGGGCGGCACAGATACGCAGTATTTT.

Ten or more counts support this clonotype. The chain joins TRBV11-1 to TRBJ2-1, with D possibly TRBD2 on 6 matching bases. V was shortened by 3 bases and J by 8 bases, with 11 bases between the two germline ends. The V gene's germline CDR1 is SGHAT and CDR2 FQDESV (reference sequence). The CDR3 sequence is 13 residues long. This CDR3 reads CASSLGLSDEQFF. CDR3 DNA: TGTGCCAGCAGCTTGGGACTTTCCGATGAGCAGTTCTTC.

Regarding this clonotype: The CDR3 does not close with the conserved phenylalanine or tryptophan, likely indicating a read error. CDR3 residues: CASSTTVRDRYSNQPQHY. In nucleotides, the CDR3 is TGTGCCAGCAGCACAACAGTGAGGGACAGATATAGCAATCAGCCCCAGCATTAT. This chain uses TRBV3-1 with TRBJ1-5, with 7 bases identical to TRBD1. CDR1 is LGHDT and CDR2 is YNNKEL in the germline V gene (reference sequence). The V and J ends lost 5 bases and 0 bases, in that order; junction bases with no gene match: 13. The CDR3 consists of 18 residues.

A few counts support this clonotype. The chain couples TRBV20-1 to TRBJ2-5; 8 bases fit TRBD2. Germline V gene sequence: CDR1 DFQATT, CDR2 SNEGSKA (reference sequence). The J segment lost 4 bases and the V segment lost 6 bases, leaving 16 bases of the junction unmatched. The CDR3 is 16 amino acids. DNA of the CDR3: TGCAGTGCCCCCCCGTTGGCGGGGGGAGGGGCAGAGACCCAGTACTTC. Its translation is CSAPPLAGGGAETQYF.

This clonotype was seen ten or more times. This rearrangement joins TRBV20-1 to TRBJ1-5, with D possibly matching TRBD1 (5 bases). This CDR3 has 13 amino acids. Trimming pared 0 bases from V and 7 bases from J, leaving 10 bases between. Germline-derived CDR1 and CDR2 are DFQATT and SNEGSKA (reference sequence). CDR3 sequence: CSARDLWDQPQHF. Written as DNA, the CDR3 is TGCAGTGCTAGAGATCTATGGGACCAGCCCCAGCATTTT.

The rearrangement joins TRBV14 to TRBJ1-1; 11 nucleotides match TRBD1. The CDR3 runs to 19 residues. Germline CDR1 and CDR2: SGHDN and FVKESK. V dropped 0 bases and J dropped 4; count of bases not matched to a gene: 13. DNA of the CDR3: TGTGCCAGCAGCCAAGAAGTATGGGGGTATGGGACAGGGGGCACTGAAGCTTTCTTT. This encodes CASSQEVWGYGTGGTEAFF.

The V gene is TRBV28, the J gene TRBJ1-1; D is ambiguous. V was shortened by 4 bases and J by 4 bases, with 13 bases between the two germline ends. This CDR3 has 14 amino acids. Germline CDR1 and CDR2: MDHEN and SYDVKM. CDR3: CASSSPWGGTEAFF. The CDR3 DNA reads TGTGCCAGCAGTTCACCCTGGGGTGGCACTGAAGCTTTCTTT.

This clonotype has at least ten counts. The chain joins TRBV5-1 to TRBJ1-1; 12 nucleotides align to TRBD1. CDR3 size: 15 residues. Germline trimming cut 4 bases from V and 3 bases from J; bases unmatched to any gene: 4. The V gene's germline CDR1 is SGHRS and CDR2 YFSETQ. For the CDR3, the DNA is TGCGCCAGCAGCGGGACAGGGGGCCGGGACACTGAAGCTTTCTTT. It translates to CASSGTGGRDTEAFF.

This clonotype turned up a few times. The V call is TRBV7-6, the J call TRBJ2-7; 11 bases are a match to TRBD2. Trimming removed 2 bases from V and 2 bases from J; junction bases left unmatched: 2. The germline V gene has CDR1 SGHVS and CDR2 FNYEAQ. The CDR3 loop spans 15 amino acids. The CDR3 DNA reads TGTGCCAGCAGCTTAACTAGCGGGAGTACCTACGAGCAGTACTTC. It translates to CASSLTSGSTYEQYF.

In its sample, this clonotype was seen a few times. This rearrangement joins TRBV6-5 to TRBJ2-1; TRBD2 is a possible D gene (6 bases). Trimming took off 1 base at V and 3 bases at J, with 16 bases between the two ends. The germline CDR1 and CDR2 sequences are MNHEY and SVGAGI. The CDR3 runs 17 residues. The CDR3 sequence: CASSYLNSGDGYNEQFF. The DNA of the CDR3 is TGTGCCAGCAGTTACTTAAATAGCGGAGACGGCTACAATGAGCAGTTCTTC.

In this sample, this clonotype turned up a few times. This may be a read error, as it is one base from a much larger clone. This rearrangement joins TRBV2 to TRBJ2-7; D may be TRBD1 (5 bases). V was cut by 5 bases and J by 1 base, with 9 bases left in between. Germline V gene lookup returns CDR1 SNHLY and CDR2 FYNNEI. The CDR3 length is 13 residues. This CDR3 reads CASSKGLSYEQYF. The CDR3 bases are TGTGCCAGCAGTAAGGGGTTATCCTACGAGCAGTACTTC.

The rearrangement uses TRBV15 and TRBJ1-4; D perhaps matches TRBD1 (5 bases). CDR3 length: 15 amino acids. The V end was cut by 0 bases, the J end by 4 bases, with 9 bases between. Germline V gene lookup returns CDR1 LNHNV and CDR2 YYDKDF (reference sequence). The DNA of the CDR3 is TGTGCCACCAGCAGAGATTTGGGACTTAATGAAAAACTGTTTTTT. It translates to CATSRDLGLNEKLFF. Full variable domain (outside the CDR3, taken from reference TRBV15 and TRBJ1-4): DAMVIQNPRYQVTQFGKPVTLSCSQTLNHNVMYWYQQKSSQAPKLLFHYYDKDFNNEADTPDNFQSRRPNTSFCFLDIRSPGLGDTAMYLCATSRDLGLNEKLFFGSGTQLSVL.

This clonotype appeared a few times. V usage is TRBV5-6 and J usage is TRBJ1-5; unclear D gene. Germline loops: CDR1 SGHDT, CDR2 YYEEEE. The V and J ends lost 4 bases and 1 base respectively, with 15 bases between them. The CDR3 contains 16 residues. This CDR3 reads CASSSKGVMSNQPQHF. The CDR3 bases are TGTGCCAGCAGCAGTAAGGGAGTGATGAGCAATCAGCCCCAGCATTTT.

This clonotype was counted ten times or more. The gene calls are TRBV19 and TRBJ2-7; 7 bases line up with TRBD2. The J segment lost 0 bases and the V segment lost 4 bases, leaving 9 bases of the junction unmatched. The CDR3 runs to 16 residues. Germline V gene data show CDR1 as LNHDA and CDR2 as SQIVND (reference sequence). The CDR3 nucleotides read TGTGCCAGTAGTAGGGAGGGTACAGTGAGCTCCTACGAGCAGTACTTC. Its protein is CASSREGTVSSYEQYF.

This clonotype was counted ten times or more. The DNA of the CDR3 is TGTGCCAGCAGCTTAGTGGGCGTGGACGACGAGCAGTACTTC. Protein product: CASSLVGVDDEQYF. V is TRBV7-9 and J is TRBJ2-7; no reliable D call. There are 14 residues in the CDR3. Germline V gives CDR1 SEHNR, CDR2 FQNEAQ (reference sequence). Trimming shortened V by 1 base and J by 5 bases, and 12 bases separated the two germline ends.

This clonotype appeared a few times. V is TRBV9 and J is TRBJ1-2; D remains unclear. The germline V gene encodes CDR1 SGDLS and CDR2 YYNGEE. Deletions cut 0 bases from V and 3 bases from J, with 12 bases between. This CDR3 spans 15 amino acids. CDR3 in amino acids: CASSVERALDYGYTF. The CDR3, as DNA: TGTGCCAGCAGCGTAGAACGGGCCCTGGACTATGGCTACACCTTC.

This clonotype has a count of ten or more. Since a much larger clone is just one base distant, this may be a read error. This rearrangement joins TRBV12-3 or TRBV12-4 to TRBJ1-1, with D unclear. V was trimmed by 6 bases and J by 4 bases, leaving 12 bases between them. The CDR3 has 13 amino acids. This CDR3 reads CASSLQRTTEAFF. The CDR3, as DNA: TGTGCCAGCAGCCTACAGAGGACCACTGAAGCTTTCTTT.

This clonotype was detected ten times or more. The J gene is TRBJ1-1, the V gene TRBV30; D ambiguous. Germline V lookup: CDR1 GTSNPN, CDR2 SVGIG (reference sequence). With 2 bases removed from V and 2 bases from J, the gap between germline ends came to 9 bases. This CDR3 region has 13 residues. The CDR3 loop is CAWSIYPNTEAFF. The CDR3 DNA sequence: TGTGCCTGGAGTATATACCCCAACACTGAAGCTTTCTTT.

Many counts were recorded for this clonotype. The V gene is TRBV24-1, the J gene TRBJ1-2; tentative D call: TRBD1 (6 bases). V was clipped by 5 bases and J by 6 bases, with 9 bases between them. There are 12 residues in the CDR3. Germline lookup yields CDR1 KGHDR and CDR2 SFDVKD. CDR3 in DNA: TGTGCCACCAGTGTAAACAGGGATGGCTACACCTTC. This gives the protein CATSVNRDGYTF.

This clonotype has ten or more counts. The rearrangement uses TRBV20-1 and TRBJ2-3; weak D call: TRBD2 (7 bases). This CDR3 spans 16 amino acids. In germline, CDR1 is DFQATT, CDR2 SNEGSKA (reference sequence). The V end lost 3 bases, the J end lost 2 bases, and 18 bases lay between the germline ends. The CDR3, as DNA: TGCAGTGCTAGGGTAGGACTAGGGGGAACCACAGATACGCAGTATTTT. Amino acids: CSARVGLGGTTDTQYF.

This clonotype was recorded at least ten times. The gene calls are TRBV27 and TRBJ2-1, with TRBD2 matching over 9 bases. With 1 base clipped from V and 5 bases from J, the junction kept 6 bases outside the gene matches. The CDR3 consists of 16 residues. Germline CDR1 is MNHEY and CDR2 is SMNVEV (reference sequence). CDR3 amino acids: CASSLWGGRADNEQFF. In DNA form, the CDR3 reads TGTGCCAGCAGTTTATGGGGCGGGAGGGCCGACAATGAGCAGTTCTTC.

This clonotype was seen only a few times. V usage is TRBV4-2 and J usage is TRBJ1-3; 8 bases align to TRBD1. After removal of 3 bases from V and 2 bases from J, the junction contained 3 bases not matched to a gene. CDR3 size: 15 residues. CDR1 is LGHNA and CDR2 is YNFKEQ in the germline V gene. DNA for the CDR3: TGTGCCAGCAGCCAGGAGGACAGGGCTGGAAACACCATATATTTT. Its translation: CASSQEDRAGNTIYF.